A single sample gave rise to the 15 T cell receptor beta chains below, sequenced in a study of human T cells and chemical hapten exposure. TCRdb fed the RACE reads into MiXCR, producing one record per CDR3 protein. Of about 260,000 distinct CDR3 sequences in the sample, about 8.6% were seen once. Time point defined: pre-sensitization, week 0. Treatment of the sample: therapeutic diphenylcyclopropenone sensitization with weekly scalp DPC. Sequences were derived from whole blood, sampled in connection with sensitization to the hapten diphenylcyclopropenone (DPC). The receptors derive from a woman in her forties with alopecia areata. Some clones in this sample may be carry-over from other donors' samples.

The chain uses TRBV21-1 and TRBJ2-7. TRBV21-1 is deemed a pseudogene. This CDR3 has 15 residues. The CDR3 spells CASSKVRIDSGEQYF. The CDR3 DNA follows: TGTGCCAGCAGCAAAGTTCGCATCGATTCGGGGGAGCAGTACTTC.

This clonotype has only a few counts. The DNA for the CDR3 is TGTGCCATCAGTCCTTCACAGGGCCCCTTTCAGCCCCAGCATTTT. Protein: CAISPSQGPFQPQHF. The J gene is TRBJ1-5, the V gene TRBV10-3; TRBD1 might be the D (6 bases). The V end lost 5 bases, the J end lost 6 bases, and 17 bases lay between the germline ends. The CDR3 contains 15 residues. The germline V gene encodes CDR1 ENHRY and CDR2 SYGVKD.

This clonotype occurred many times. The chain recombines TRBV15 with TRBJ2-2; the D call may be TRBD1 or TRBD2 (5 bases each). The CDR3 loop spans 18 amino acids. Germline CDR1 LNHNV, CDR2 YYDKDF (reference sequence). V lost 3 bases and J 1 base, leaving 18 bases between the germline ends. The CDR3 DNA follows: TGTGCCACCAGCAGTCCATTTATAGGGGACCGGAACACCGGGGAGCTGTTTTTT. Translating gives CATSSPFIGDRNTGELFF.

The chain uses TRBV28 and TRBJ2-5; 8 bases match TRBD1. Per germline, CDR1 MDHEN and CDR2 SYDVKM. CDR3 size: 17 residues. V lost 6 bases, J lost 2 bases, and 14 bases stayed unmatched. The CDR3 region has the DNA TGTGCCAGCAGGCCGGCCAGGGGGCTCCTCTTACAAGAGACCCAGTACTTC. Protein: CASRPARGLLLQETQYF.

This clonotype occurred many times. The V call is TRBV28, the J call TRBJ2-5; 8 nucleotides align to TRBD1. The germline V gene has CDR1 MDHEN and CDR2 SYDVKM. After removal of 2 bases from V and 4 bases from J, the junction contained 6 bases not matched to a gene. The CDR3 spans 15 residues. This CDR3 is CASSLNGQGRETQYF. CDR3 DNA sequence: TGTGCCAGCAGTTTAAATGGACAGGGTCGAGAGACCCAGTACTTC.

This clonotype has a handful of counts. The rearrangement links TRBV7-3 to TRBJ2-3; 9 nucleotides align to TRBD2. The germline gives CDR1 SGHTA, CDR2 FQGTGA. The CDR3 contains 16 residues. Trimming removed 4 bases from V and 4 bases from J; junction bases left unmatched: 9. The CDR3 coding sequence is TGTGCCAGCAGCTCCCCTAGCGGGATTCACCCAGATACGCAGTATTTT. This sequence encodes CASSSPSGIHPDTQYF.

This chain links TRBV18 with TRBJ2-2; D uncertain. The CDR3 loop spans 16 amino acids. Germline CDR1 KGHSH, CDR2 LQKENI. V lost 1 base, J lost 5 bases, and 14 bases lay in between. The CDR3 here is CASSPLLTARTGELFF. CDR3 sequence (DNA): TGTGCCAGCTCACCACTTCTGACCGCCAGAACCGGGGAGCTGTTTTTT. Full variable domain (remainder filled in from reference TRBV18 and TRBJ2-2): NAGVMQNPRHLVRRRGQEARLRCSPMKGHSHVYWYRQLPEEGLKFMVYLQKENIIDESGMPKERFSAEFPKEGPSILRIQQVVRGDSAAYFCASSPLLTARTGELFFGEGSRLTVL.

The CDR3 nucleotides read TGCGCCAGCAGCTCCCCGGACAGGGCGAACTATGGCTACACCTTC. Translated: CASSSPDRANYGYTF. This rearrangement joins TRBV5-1 to TRBJ1-2, with 8 nucleotides matching TRBD1. After removal of 3 bases from V and 2 bases from J, the junction contained 6 bases not matched to a gene. Germline CDR1 reads SGHRS; CDR2 reads YFSETQ. The CDR3 is 15 residues long.

This chain connects TRBV5-1 to TRBJ2-1, with 9 bases aligning to TRBD2. V lost 1 base and J lost 4; bases outside the gene matches: 9. The CDR3 has 17 amino acids. Germline V gene lookup returns CDR1 SGHRS and CDR2 YFSETQ. CDR3 nucleotides: TGCGCCAGCAGCTTGATTCTGGCGGGAGGGCCATACAATGAGCAGTTCTTC. Translated, it gives CASSLILAGGPYNEQFF.

Only a few counts were recorded for this clonotype. The CDR3 reads CASSFPDRSNQPQHF. In nucleotides, the CDR3 is TGTGCCAGCAGTTTTCCCGACAGGAGCAATCAGCCCCAGCATTTT. The V call is TRBV28, the J call TRBJ1-5; a possible D gene is TRBD1 (6 bases). The CDR3 has 15 residues. Germline CDR1 is MDHEN and CDR2 is SYDVKM. The V gene lost 3 bases and the J gene lost 1 base, with 10 bases spanning the gap.

The sample holds a few counts of this clonotype. This chain uses TRBV7-8 with TRBJ1-6; 9 bases line up with TRBD1. Germline CDR1 is SGHVS and CDR2 is FQNEAQ. J was trimmed by 9 bases and V by 1 base; bases with no gene match: 4. CDR3 size: 15 residues. For the CDR3, the DNA is TGTGCCAGCAGCTTAGAACAGGGGGCTATTTCACCCCTCCACTTT. This encodes CASSLEQGAISPLHF.

This clonotype showed up just a few times. The V gene is TRBV3-1, the J gene TRBJ2-7; no clear D. V was trimmed by 1 base and J by 6 bases, leaving 7 bases between them. Germline assignment: CDR1 LGHDT and CDR2 YNNKEL (reference sequence). This CDR3 has 12 residues. DNA of the CDR3: TGTGCCAGCAGCCAAGTTCACTCCGAGCAGTACTTC. Translation: CASSQVHSEQYF.

This clonotype was recorded many times. The V and J genes are TRBV20-1 and TRBJ2-1; 8 nucleotides line up with TRBD2. The length of the CDR3 is 14 residues. Per the germline V gene, CDR1 is DFQATT and CDR2 is SNEGSKA (reference sequence). The ends lost 5 bases at V and 4 bases at J; junction bases unmatched: 7. CDR3 nucleotides: TGCAGTGCTCGTACTAGCGGCAAATACAATGAGCAGTTCTTC. Protein product: CSARTSGKYNEQFF.

The sample holds a few counts of this clonotype. V usage is TRBV6-2 or TRBV6-3 and J usage is TRBJ1-2; TRBD1 might be the D (6 bases). Trimming stripped 7 bases from V and 2 bases from J, with 11 bases between. This CDR3 has 13 residues. The germline CDR1 and CDR2 sequences are MNHEY and SVGEGT. DNA for the CDR3: TGTGCCAGCAAGGGGGACGGAAACTATGGCTACACCTTC. Its translation: CASKGDGNYGYTF.

This clonotype was recorded once. The junction shows a germline mismatch at one end, possibly a read error. The J gene is TRBJ2-5, the V gene TRBV7-2; 10 nucleotides line up with TRBD2. The CDR3 is 15 amino acids. CDR1 is SGHTA, CDR2 FQGNSA, per germline. CDR3 sequence (DNA): TGTGCCAACAGCGTGACTAGCGGGCCCCAAGAGACCCAGTACTTC. It is translated as CANSVTSGPQETQYF.